Presented here are 6 T cell receptor beta chains from one specimen sequenced in a study of blood T cell repertoires in COVID-19. Here immunoSEQ multiplex PCR was the method, and the copy in TCRdb shows in-frame clones only, minus some. The sample has approximately 130,000 clones; 80% to 90% are singletons. Sequencing was done on a sample of peripheral blood. Source of these receptors: a woman aged 50 to 60 with acute or convalescent COVID-19.

The chain has TRBV10-3 and TRBJ2-7; tentative D call: TRBD2 (5 bases). V was clipped by 11 bases and J by 7 bases, with 30 bases between them. Per the germline V gene, CDR1 is ENHRY and CDR2 is SYGVKD. The CDR3 spans 16 residues. This chain's CDR3 is CASRPTDGLTRGEQYF. CDR3 sequence (DNA): TGTGCCTCACGCCCTACAGACGGCCTAACCCGAGGGGAGCAGTACTTC.

V and J are TRBV28 and TRBJ1-2; 8 nucleotides align to TRBD1. There are 13 residues in the CDR3. Trimming cost V 11 bases and J 4 bases; bases outside gene matches: 9. The V gene's germline CDR1 is MDHEN and CDR2 SYDVKM. CDR3 coding DNA: TGTGCCCATGCGCAGGGGGCGACCTATGGCTACACCTTC. Translating gives CAHAQGATYGYTF.

CDR3 sequence reads: CGGTANYGYTF. Written as DNA, the CDR3 is TGCGGCGGGACAGCTAACTATGGCTACACCTTC. V is TRBV29-1 and J is TRBJ1-2; 7 bases align to TRBD1. Germline assignment: CDR1 SQVTM and CDR2 ANQGSEA. This CDR3 region has 11 residues.

This sequence joins TRBV14 and TRBJ1-2, with TRBD1 matching over 12 bases. V was pared by 1 base and J by 2 bases, with 5 bases of the junction left unmatched. Per germline, CDR1 SGHDN and CDR2 FVKESK. CDR3 length: 17 residues. The CDR3 DNA reads as TGTGCCAGCAGCCAAGGAATGGGGACAGGGGGCAACTATGGCTACACCTTC. Its translation: CASSQGMGTGGNYGYTF.

The J gene is TRBJ2-5, the V gene TRBV12-3 or TRBV12-4; 9 bases map to TRBD2. The CDR3 is 13 residues long. V gave up 5 bases and J gave up 11 bases; unmatched junction bases: 9. As DNA, the CDR3 is TGTGCCAGCAGTCCTAGCGGGACTGGGCCACAGTACTTC. Protein sequence: CASSPSGTGPQYF.

The V and J genes are TRBV18 and TRBJ2-1; 12 positions agree with TRBD2. The germline V gene encodes CDR1 KGHSH and CDR2 LQKENI. CDR3 length: 16 amino acids. Trimming took 3 bases from V and 7 from J; bases not matched to a gene: 7. CDR3 region: CASSPPGTSGWNEQFF. The CDR3 DNA follows: TGTGCCAGCTCACCTCCCGGGACTAGCGGGTGGAATGAGCAGTTCTTC.